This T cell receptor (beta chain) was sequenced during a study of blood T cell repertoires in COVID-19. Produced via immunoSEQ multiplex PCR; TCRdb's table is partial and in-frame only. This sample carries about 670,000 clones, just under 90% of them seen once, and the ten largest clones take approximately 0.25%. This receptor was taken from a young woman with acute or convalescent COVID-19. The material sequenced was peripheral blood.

DNA of the CDR3: TGTGCAAGTCGCTCCCCTAAATGGGGGAGGAGCAATCAGCCCCAGCATTTT. This translates into CASRSPKWGRSNQPQHF. The chain joins TRBV12-2 to TRBJ1-5. TRBV12-2 is deemed a pseudogene. The CDR3 loop spans 17 amino acids.